Below are 21 T cell receptor beta chains sequenced from a single sample in a study of blood T cell repertoires in COVID-19. The method was immunoSEQ multiplex PCR; TCRdb's version includes in-frame clones alone and lacks a portion of them. The sample holds roughly 200,000 clones, 78% seen once. Sequenced material: peripheral blood. Receptors originate from a woman aged 80 or over with active or convalescent COVID-19.

The chain combines TRBV4-3 with TRBJ2-3, with 8 nucleotides matching TRBD2. J gave up 0 bases and V 0 bases, and 8 bases lay outside the gene matches. Germline V gene lookup returns CDR1 LGHNA and CDR2 YSLEER. The CDR3 runs 18 residues. The CDR3, as DNA: TGCGCCAGCAGCCAAGATGTATGGCGGGGGGAAAGCACAGATACGCAGTATTTT. Amino acid sequence: CASSQDVWRGESTDTQYF.

The V and J genes are TRBV25-1 and TRBJ2-5, with D tentatively TRBD1 (7 bases). V was trimmed by 8 bases and J by 3 bases, leaving 22 bases between them. CDR1 MGHDK and CDR2 SYGVNS come from the germline V gene. There are 16 residues in the CDR3. As DNA, the CDR3 is TGTGCCAGCCGCCGCGCAGGGGGGAAGATCGAAGAGACCCAGTACTTC. Protein sequence: CASRRAGGKIEETQYF.

This chain links TRBV11-2 with TRBJ2-3; D uncertain. The V and J ends lost 4 bases and 3 bases respectively, with 20 bases between them. The CDR3 totals 17 residues. The germline V gene has CDR1 SGHAT and CDR2 FQNNGV. Written as DNA, the CDR3 is TGTGCCAGCAGCTCCCCCTTCCTCAGTAGGCGGACAGATACGCAGTATTTT. Amino acid sequence: CASSSPFLSRRTDTQYF.

There are a few counts of this clone. In DNA form, the CDR3 reads TGCGCCAGCAGCTGGAGGGACGGCAGGGAGGAGCAGTACTTC. Translation gives CASSWRDGREEQYF. The chain joins TRBV5-1 to TRBJ2-7; possible D gene TRBD2, 6 bases. CDR1 and CDR2 (germline): SGHRS, YFSETQ. The CDR3 extends over 14 amino acids. Trimming cost V 3 bases and J 7 bases, with 17 bases left between them.

This rearrangement joins TRBV28 to TRBJ2-7; D is undetermined. The CDR3 spans 12 residues. The V end lost 1 base, the J end lost 3 bases, and 4 bases lay between the germline ends. Germline V gene lookup returns CDR1 MDHEN and CDR2 SYDVKM. DNA for the CDR3: TGTGCCAGCAGTTTATTGCGCTACGAGCAGTACTTC. Translated, it gives CASSLLRYEQYF.

The chain uses TRBV7-8 and TRBJ1-2; D uncertain. CDR3 length: 11 residues. Germline V lookup: CDR1 SGHVS, CDR2 FQNEAQ. Trimming took 5 bases from V and 8 from J, leaving 9 bases between them. The CDR3 DNA follows: TGTGCCAGCAGCCACCCGGGGGGCTACACCTTC. Amino acid sequence: CASSHPGGYTF.

Only one count was recorded for this clone. The chain combines TRBV4-2 with TRBJ2-1, with 12 bases identical to TRBD2. Germline-derived CDR1 and CDR2 are LGHNA and YNFKEQ. J lost 2 bases, V lost 2 bases, and 1 base had no gene match. This CDR3 is 16 amino acids long. As DNA, the CDR3 is TGTGCCAGCAGCCAATCTAGCGGGGGGGCCTACAATGAGCAGTTCTTC. This codes for CASSQSSGGAYNEQFF.

The chain has TRBV11-3 and TRBJ2-5, with a possible D match to TRBD2 (5 bases). Germline-derived CDR1 and CDR2 are SGHNT and YENEEA. V was trimmed by 3 bases and J by 2 bases, leaving 16 bases between them. This CDR3 is built from 16 residues. The CDR3 is CASSFGSRGKQETQYF. The CDR3 DNA is TGTGCCAGCAGCTTCGGGTCTCGAGGGAAACAAGAGACCCAGTACTTC.

The chain joins TRBV19 to TRBJ1-5, with 8 bases aligning to TRBD1. From germline, CDR1 is LNHDA and CDR2 SQIVND (reference sequence). The CDR3 runs to 15 residues. V lost 2 bases to trimming and J lost 5 bases; unmatched junction nucleotides: 5. In DNA, the CDR3 is TGTGCCAGTAGTATAAGTTCCAGGGGGCATCAGCCCCAGCATTTT. Translating it yields CASSISSRGHQPQHF.

The chain carries TRBV11-2 and TRBJ2-1, with D uncertain. The V gene's germline CDR1 is SGHAT and CDR2 FQNNGV. V gave up 2 bases and J gave up 9 bases, with 5 bases separating them. This CDR3 contains 11 residues. CDR3 region: CASSLIREQFF. The DNA for the CDR3 is TGTGCCAGCAGCTTAATCCGTGAGCAGTTCTTC.

This chain joins TRBV19 and TRBJ2-5, with 11 bases fitting TRBD1. The germline gives CDR1 LNHDA, CDR2 SQIVND (reference sequence). There are 14 residues in the CDR3. The J segment lost 1 base and the V segment lost 8 bases, leaving 3 bases of the junction unmatched. The CDR3 region is CASRDRGAQETQYF. The CDR3 nucleotides read TGTGCCAGTCGGGACAGGGGGGCCCAAGAGACCCAGTACTTC.

The chain carries TRBV5-1 and TRBJ2-5; D is perhaps TRBD2 (6 bases). The CDR3 spans 17 residues. CDR1 SGHRS and CDR2 YFSETQ come from the germline V gene. The V and J ends lost 4 bases and 2 bases respectively, with 21 bases between them. The CDR3 sequence: CASSPPRVADYQETQYF. The CDR3 region has the DNA TGCGCCAGCAGCCCCCCCCGGGTAGCGGACTATCAAGAGACCCAGTACTTC.

The sample holds a few counts of this clone. The chain recombines TRBV6-4 with TRBJ2-7, with 13 bases that match TRBD2. Germline V gene lookup returns CDR1 MRHNA and CDR2 SNTAGT. The V segment lost 7 bases and the J segment 7 bases; nucleotides outside the gene matches: 10. The CDR3 extends over 15 amino acids. Here the CDR3 DNA reads TGTGCCAGCAACAGGGGACTAGCGGGGCCTTGGGAGCAGTACTTC. Amino acid sequence: CASNRGLAGPWEQYF.

The rearrangement joins TRBV27 to TRBJ1-1; D perhaps matches TRBD1 (5 bases). CDR1 MNHEY and CDR2 SMNVEV come from the germline V gene (reference sequence). The CDR3 is 12 residues long. Trimming cost V 8 bases and J 10 bases, with 17 bases left between them. The CDR3 region is CASANSGGGAFF. CDR3 coding DNA: TGTGCCAGCGCAAACTCCGGGGGGGGAGCTTTCTTT.

This chain connects TRBV19 to TRBJ1-5; possible D gene TRBD1, 6 bases. The CDR3 consists of 16 residues. Germline CDR1 is LNHDA and CDR2 is SQIVND (reference sequence). Between the trimmed V and J ends, which lost 5 bases and 0 bases, there was a span of 14 bases. CDR3 protein: CASSQDRTYSNQPQHF. The CDR3 nucleotides read TGTGCCAGTAGTCAAGACAGGACTTATAGCAATCAGCCCCAGCATTTT.

This clone was recorded only once. Other DNA sequences in the same sample also yield this CDR3. The chain couples TRBV5-1 to TRBJ2-3, with a weak D call TRBD1 (5 bases). Germline V gives CDR1 SGHRS, CDR2 YFSETQ. This CDR3 is built from 14 residues. V was pared by 2 bases and J by 0 bases, with 7 bases between. For the CDR3, the DNA is TGCGCCAGCAGCTTAGGGGAAAGCACAGATACGCAGTATTTT. Encoded protein: CASSLGESTDTQYF.

The gene calls are TRBV6-2 or TRBV6-3 and TRBJ1-2; tentatively, D is TRBD1 (5 bases). The length of the CDR3 is 13 residues. The ends were cut back, 2 bases at V and 4 bases at J, with 8 bases in the middle. Germline V lookup: CDR1 MNHEY, CDR2 SVGEGT. Written as DNA, the CDR3 is TGTGCCAGCAGTTACCGGGGGGTCTATGGCTACACCTTC. Its protein is CASSYRGVYGYTF.

This chain joins TRBV23-1 and TRBJ2-3; maybe TRBD2 (6 bases). TRBV23-1 is labeled an ORF, and its function is uncertain. The CDR3 has 12 residues. V lost 7 bases to trimming and J lost 5 bases, with 10 bases between them. The CDR3 loop reads CASMQGGDTQYF. CDR3 in DNA: TGCGCCAGCATGCAGGGAGGAGATACGCAGTATTTT.

The chain employs TRBV6-2 or TRBV6-3 and TRBJ2-3; D may be TRBD2 (5 bases). The CDR3 runs to 18 residues. Germline V gives CDR1 MNHEY, CDR2 SVGEGT. Trimming shortened V by 0 bases and J by 0 bases, and 16 bases separated the two germline ends. Here the CDR3 reads CASSYSGGQPASTDTQYF. Written as DNA, the CDR3 is TGTGCCAGCAGTTACTCTGGCGGGCAACCCGCTAGCACAGATACGCAGTATTTT.

For the CDR3, the DNA is TGTGCCAGTGGGACCGGGACAGGGAATTCACCCCTCCACTTT. Translation: CASGTGTGNSPLHF. The J gene is TRBJ1-6, the V gene TRBV19; TRBD1 matches 9 bases. The germline V gene has CDR1 LNHDA and CDR2 SQIVND (reference sequence). The CDR3 length is 14 residues. After removal of 8 bases from V and 7 bases from J, the junction contained 6 bases not matched to a gene.

DNA for the CDR3: TGCGCCAGCAGCTTGTTAAGGGAAGGGGACACTGAAGCTTTCTTT. This sequence encodes CASSLLREGDTEAFF. This sequence joins TRBV5-1 and TRBJ1-1; perhaps TRBD1 as D (5 bases). Between the trimmed V and J ends, which lost 1 base and 3 bases, there was a span of 13 bases. CDR3 length: 15 amino acids. Per germline, CDR1 SGHRS and CDR2 YFSETQ.